Following are 32 T cell receptor beta chains from one sample sequenced in a study of early T cells in non-severe SARS-CoV-2 infection. TCRdb re-called the 5' RACE reads through MiXCR, storing one row per CDR3 protein. The data hold about 22,000 distinct CDR3 sequences, with 4.5% observed a single time. Sequencing used whole blood. These receptors originate from an adult who was a healthcare worker with PCR-confirmed SARS-CoV-2 infection or an uninfected control (not recorded which).

This clonotype turned up a few times. V gene TRBV7-7 combines with J gene TRBJ2-1, with 7 nucleotides matching TRBD2. The CDR3 has 13 amino acids. Germline CDR1 reads SSHAT; CDR2 reads FNYEAQ (reference sequence). The CDR3 loop is CAISRLAGNEQFF. The CDR3, as DNA: TGTGCTATTTCAAGACTAGCCGGGAATGAGCAGTTCTTC.

This clonotype has a count of ten or more. J is TRBJ2-7 and V is TRBV6-2 or TRBV6-3; no firm D call. The germline V gene encodes CDR1 MNHEY and CDR2 SVGEGT. V was shortened by 0 bases and J by 1 base, with 16 bases between the two germline ends. The CDR3 length is 17 residues. CDR3 region: CASSYSDLGRRSYEQYF. The CDR3 coding sequence is TGTGCCAGCAGTTACTCGGATTTGGGCAGGCGTTCCTACGAGCAGTACTTC.

This clonotype was observed at least ten times. The chain recombines TRBV4-2 with TRBJ1-6; D is unclear. V lost 0 bases and J lost 3, with 9 bases in between. The CDR3 spans 16 residues. Looked up from germline, CDR1 is LGHNA and CDR2 is YNFKEQ. The CDR3 sequence: CASSQETTYYNSPLHF. In nucleotides, the CDR3 is TGTGCCAGCAGCCAAGAGACCACTTACTATAATTCACCCCTCCACTTT.

In its sample, this clonotype was seen many times. The genes are TRBV6-1 and TRBJ2-2; D not certain. Per the germline V gene, CDR1 is MNHNS and CDR2 is SASEGT. Trimming cost V 6 bases and J 9 bases, with 11 bases left between them. This CDR3 spans 12 amino acids. The CDR3 loop is CASRGADRELFF. The CDR3 DNA follows: TGTGCCAGCAGAGGCGCTGACCGGGAGCTGTTTTTT.

This clonotype was counted a few times. This chain connects TRBV20-1 to TRBJ2-3; D not resolved. Germline loops: CDR1 DFQATT, CDR2 SNEGSKA (reference sequence). The CDR3 sequence is 13 residues long. Trimming stripped 7 bases from V and 2 bases from J, with 13 bases between. The chain's CDR3 is CSGDDSFTDTQYF. CDR3 DNA: TGCAGTGGTGACGACTCCTTCACAGATACGCAGTATTTT.

This clonotype was seen only a few times. V and J are TRBV11-2 and TRBJ2-5; D might be TRBD1 or TRBD2, each matching 5 bases. This CDR3 has 16 residues. Germline V CDR1 and CDR2: SGHAT, FQNNGV. V was shortened by 4 bases and J by 5 bases, with 20 bases between the two germline ends. This CDR3 reads CASSSSLGASSETQYF. For the CDR3, the DNA is TGTGCCAGCAGCTCATCCCTCGGGGCTAGCAGCGAGACCCAGTACTTC.

This clonotype occurred many times. The V and J genes are TRBV27 and TRBJ1-5, with D perhaps matching TRBD1 (6 bases). The CDR3 covers 18 residues. Trimming cost V 1 base and J 3 bases, with 19 bases left between them. The germline gives CDR1 MNHEY, CDR2 SMNVEV (reference sequence). CDR3 loop: CASSLFSLGPGVNQPQHF. In DNA, the CDR3 is TGTGCCAGCAGTTTATTCTCCTTAGGGCCAGGGGTCAATCAGCCCCAGCATTTT.

This clonotype is medium-sized. The chain links TRBV7-6 to TRBJ2-3, with 7 bases that match TRBD2. The germline CDR1 and CDR2 sequences are SGHVS and FNYEAQ. CDR3 size: 19 residues. V was pared by 1 base and J by 3 bases, with 16 bases of the junction left unmatched. The CDR3 DNA sequence: TGTGCCAGCAGCTTAGGGGTCCGGAGAAGCGGGGAACGTACAGATACGCAGTATTTT. It specifies CASSLGVRRSGERTDTQYF.

This clonotype showed up many times. The chain carries TRBV7-2 and TRBJ2-7; maybe TRBD2 (5 bases). This CDR3 is 14 amino acids long. Germline V gene lookup returns CDR1 SGHTA and CDR2 FQGNSA. V was pared by 5 bases and J by 4 bases, with 15 bases between. CDR3 sequence (DNA): TGTGCCAGCAGCCCCGCGAGGGTTGAATACGAGCAGTACTTC. This gives the protein CASSPARVEYEQYF.

This clonotype was counted between two and nine times. The V gene is TRBV9, the J gene TRBJ2-7; maybe TRBD2 (6 bases). Trimming took 0 bases from V and 3 from J, leaving 10 bases between them. The CDR3 sequence is 14 residues long. CDR1 and CDR2 from the germline V gene are SGDLS and YYNGEE. CDR3 DNA: TGTGCCAGCAGCGTAGGAGGTAGCGGCTACGAGCAGTACTTC. The encoded protein is CASSVGGSGYEQYF.

This clonotype has a count of ten or more. The V call is TRBV4-1, the J call TRBJ2-5; 9 nucleotides match TRBD2. V lost 6 bases, J lost 7 bases, and 15 bases stayed unmatched. Per the germline V gene, CDR1 is MGHRA and CDR2 is YSYEKL. This CDR3 is 16 amino acids long. Written as DNA, the CDR3 is TGCGCCAGCAGACCTGGAGTAGCGGGGGACGCCTCGACCCAGTACTTC. This sequence encodes CASRPGVAGDASTQYF.

This clonotype was seen repeatedly, ten times or more. The rearrangement uses TRBV5-1 and TRBJ2-1; 14 positions match TRBD2. The CDR3 totals 18 residues. From germline, CDR1 is SGHRS and CDR2 YFSETQ. V was pared by 0 bases and J by 7 bases, with 9 bases of the junction left unmatched. CDR3 in amino acids: CASSLDIGLAGGRNEQFF. DNA of the CDR3: TGCGCCAGCAGCTTGGATATCGGACTAGCGGGGGGTCGGAATGAGCAGTTCTTC. Together with reference TRBV5-1 and TRBJ2-1, the CDR3 gives the full variable domain: KAGVTQTPRYLIKTRGQQVTLSCSPISGHRSVSWYQQTPGQGLQFLFEYFSETQRNKGNFPGRFSGRQFSNSRSEMNVSTLELGDSALYLCASSLDIGLAGGRNEQFFGPGTRLTVL.

This clonotype has at least ten counts. The chain carries TRBV12-2 and TRBJ1-2. TRBV12-2 has pseudogene status. The CDR3 length is 14 residues. The CDR3 sequence: CASRLTGRPNGYTF. CDR3 nucleotide sequence: TGTGCAAGTCGCTTAACCGGCAGGCCCAACGGCTACACCTTC.

The chain links TRBV7-9 to TRBJ1-1; D unresolved. Germline values: CDR1 SEHNR, CDR2 FQNEAQ (reference sequence). V gave up 5 bases and J gave up 1 base, with 11 bases separating them. The CDR3 consists of 14 residues. In DNA, the CDR3 is TGTGCCAGCAGCCCCCCCGGCACGAACACTGAAGCTTTCTTT. This translates into CASSPPGTNTEAFF.

This clonotype was found many times. The chain uses TRBV7-9 and TRBJ2-1; maybe TRBD2 (7 bases). The CDR3 totals 14 residues. Germline V gives CDR1 SEHNR, CDR2 FQNEAQ (reference sequence). V was pared by 5 bases and J by 5 bases, with 13 bases between. This chain's CDR3 is CASSGGAWNNEQFF. CDR3 nucleotide sequence: TGTGCCAGCAGCGGGGGGGCCTGGAACAATGAGCAGTTCTTC. Filled out from reference TRBV7-9 and TRBJ2-1, the complete variable domain reads DTGVSQNPRHKITKRGQNVTFRCDPISEHNRLYWYRQTLGQGPEFLTYFQNEAQLEKSRLLSDRFSAERPKGSFSTLEIQRTEQGDSAMYLCASSGGAWNNEQFFGPGTRLTVL.

In this sample, this clonotype turned up many times. This chain uses TRBV28 with TRBJ1-2; D remains unclear. The V and J ends lost 3 bases and 2 bases respectively, with 7 bases between them. The CDR3 loop spans 13 amino acids. Germline loops: CDR1 MDHEN, CDR2 SYDVKM. The CDR3 region has the DNA TGTGCCAGCAGTTTTACCCAAAACTATGGCTACACCTTC. Protein product: CASSFTQNYGYTF.

The sample holds many counts of this clonotype. The chain couples TRBV5-1 to TRBJ2-7, with D unresolved. The CDR3 is 13 residues long. Deletions cut 0 bases from V and 2 bases from J, with 6 bases between. Germline V gives CDR1 SGHRS, CDR2 YFSETQ. The CDR3 region is CASSLAGTYEQYF. CDR3 bases: TGCGCCAGCAGCTTGGCCGGAACCTACGAGCAGTACTTC.

This clonotype has a count of ten or more. The rearrangement links TRBV18 to TRBJ2-5; the D gene could be TRBD1 or TRBD2 (5 bases each). The germline CDR1 and CDR2 sequences are KGHSH and LQKENI. The CDR3 runs 15 residues. Trimming left V 0 bases short and J 3 bases short, with 11 bases between. The CDR3 sequence: CASSPPRGEEETQYF. In DNA form, the CDR3 reads TGTGCCAGCTCACCACCGAGGGGAGAAGAAGAGACCCAGTACTTC. Full variable domain (rest looked up from reference TRBV18 and TRBJ2-5): NAGVMQNPRHLVRRRGQEARLRCSPMKGHSHVYWYRQLPEEGLKFMVYLQKENIIDESGMPKERFSAEFPKEGPSILRIQQVVRGDSAAYFCASSPPRGEEETQYFGPGTRLLVL.

In this sample, this clonotype is medium-sized (0.01 to 0.1%). The chain carries TRBV5-5 and TRBJ2-1; 12 nucleotides line up with TRBD2. The CDR3 covers 16 residues. The J segment lost 14 bases and the V segment lost 0 bases, leaving 12 bases of the junction unmatched. The germline V gene encodes CDR1 SGHKS and CDR2 YYEKEE (reference sequence). CDR3 loop: CASSLAPLLAGGWEFF. The CDR3 nucleotides are TGTGCCAGCAGCTTGGCCCCCCTACTAGCGGGGGGCTGGGAGTTCTTC. Variable domain in full (rest from reference TRBV5-5 and TRBJ2-1): DAGVTQSPTHLIKTRGQQVTLRCSPISGHKSVSWYQQVLGQGPQFIFQYYEKEERGRGNFPDRFSARQFPNYSSELNVNALLLGDSALYLCASSLAPLLAGGWEFFGPGTRLTVL.

This clonotype was observed many times. The rearrangement links TRBV6-1 to TRBJ2-5; 13 bases agree with TRBD2. Germline V CDR1 and CDR2: MNHNS, SASEGT. This CDR3 region has 17 residues. V was clipped by 5 bases and J by 4 bases; unmatched bases: 10. The CDR3 sequence is CASSPDERLAGGETQYF. The CDR3 DNA follows: TGTGCCAGCAGTCCGGACGAGAGACTAGCGGGGGGAGAGACCCAGTACTTC.

This clonotype was picked up many times. The chain combines TRBV6-2 or TRBV6-3 with TRBJ2-3, with no clear D. The CDR3 length is 12 residues. V was cut by 5 bases and J by 14 bases, with 17 bases left in between. The germline V gene has CDR1 MNHEY and CDR2 SVGEGT. The CDR3 here is CASSQYRATGYF. The CDR3 coding sequence is TGTGCCAGCAGTCAATACCGGGCCACGGGGTATTTT.

This clonotype is categorized as medium-sized (0.01 to 0.1%). V and J are TRBV11-3 and TRBJ2-1; D possibly uses TRBD1 or TRBD2 (5 bases each). Looked up from germline, CDR1 is SGHNT and CDR2 is YENEEA. V dropped 1 base and J dropped 6 bases, with 10 bases sitting between them. The CDR3 has 14 residues. The CDR3 coding sequence is TGTGCCAGCAGCTTAGCCGGGACGATCAATGAGCAGTTCTTC. Protein: CASSLAGTINEQFF.

This clonotype was detected many times. Germline is not matched at one junction end, which may reflect a read error. The chain uses TRBV19 and TRBJ1-2, with D unresolved. This CDR3 has 11 residues. CDR1 and CDR2 (germline): LNHDA, SQIVND (reference sequence). The CDR3 DNA reads TGCGCTTCAGGACGCCATTATGGCTACACCTTC. Protein product: CASGRHYGYTF.

This clonotype turned up a few times. The chain is built from TRBV7-9 and TRBJ2-4; D not resolved. Trimming stripped 3 bases from V and 0 bases from J, with 9 bases between. The germline V gene has CDR1 SEHNR and CDR2 FQNEAQ (reference sequence). The CDR3 spans 15 residues. This CDR3 is CASSFIGLAKNIQYF. The CDR3 nucleotides read TGTGCCAGCAGCTTTATAGGGCTAGCCAAAAACATTCAGTACTTC. Complete variable domain (other parts from reference TRBV7-9 and TRBJ2-4): DTGVSQNPRHKITKRGQNVTFRCDPISEHNRLYWYRQTLGQGPEFLTYFQNEAQLEKSRLLSDRFSAERPKGSFSTLEIQRTEQGDSAMYLCASSFIGLAKNIQYFGAGTRLSVL.

Of note for this clonotype: Being one base from a much bigger clone, this may be a read error. The rearrangement links TRBV5-6 to TRBJ1-2, with no clear D. V was trimmed by 4 bases and J by 6 bases, leaving 25 bases between them. This CDR3 contains 17 residues. CDR1 SGHDT and CDR2 YYEEEE come from the germline V gene. CDR3 amino acids: CASSPKIRKFFRDGYTF. The CDR3 nucleotides are TGTGCCAGCAGCCCGAAGATAAGAAAGTTCTTTAGGGATGGCTACACCTTC. The full variable domain, in which reference TRBV5-6 and TRBJ1-2 provide the parts outside the CDR3, is DAGVTQSPTHLIKTRGQQVTLRCSPKSGHDTVSWYQQALGQGPQFIFQYYEEEERQRGNFPDRFSGHQFPNYSSELNVNALLLGDSALYLCASSPKIRKFFRDGYTFGSGTRLTVV.

This clonotype was observed at least ten times. The chain uses TRBV28 and TRBJ2-7; D possibly uses TRBD1 or TRBD2 (5 bases each). V was trimmed by 0 bases and J by 1 base, leaving 7 bases between them. CDR1 and CDR2 (germline): MDHEN, SYDVKM. The CDR3 loop spans 14 amino acids. CDR3 sequence: CASSLWGDSYEQYF. CDR3 nucleotides: TGTGCCAGCAGTTTATGGGGGGATTCCTACGAGCAGTACTTC.

The chain links TRBV12-3 or TRBV12-4 to TRBJ2-7; a weak D match, TRBD2 (5 bases). This CDR3 region has 13 residues. Trimming took off 6 bases at V and 4 bases at J, with 13 bases between the two ends. The CDR3 nucleotides are TGTGCCAGCAGCCTCGGACGCGGGTACGAGCAGTACTTC. Protein: CASSLGRGYEQYF.

There are many counts of this clonotype. The J gene is TRBJ1-2, the V gene TRBV4-3, with 8 bases lining up with TRBD1. J gave up 8 bases and V 0 bases, and 5 bases lay outside the gene matches. Germline loops: CDR1 LGHNA, CDR2 YSLEER. CDR3 length: 14 residues. The CDR3 nucleotides read TGCGCCAGCAGCCAAGACGCAGGGGGCGGAGGCTACACCTTC. Translating gives CASSQDAGGGGYTF.

The chain employs TRBV29-1 and TRBJ1-1; D call uncertain. Between the trimmed V and J ends, which lost 4 bases and 8 bases, there was a span of 8 bases. CDR3 length equals 10 residues. Germline V CDR1 and CDR2: SQVTM, ANQGSEA. DNA of the CDR3: TGCAGCGTTGTAAGTTCCGAAGCTTTCTTT. Encoded protein: CSVVSSEAFF.

This clonotype has ten or more counts. CDR3 nucleotide sequence: TGTGCTAGTGGTTTTGCGGAGACCCAGTACTTC. It codes for CASGFAETQYF. The chain carries TRBV12-5 and TRBJ2-5; D gene unclear. CDR1 and CDR2 (germline): LGHNT, FRNRAP. Trimming cost V 3 bases and J 5 bases, with 4 bases left between them. The CDR3 covers 11 residues.

This clonotype has ten or more counts. The chain couples TRBV28 to TRBJ2-3, with D perhaps assigned TRBD1 or TRBD2 (5 bases each). Germline V lookup: CDR1 MDHEN, CDR2 SYDVKM. The CDR3 consists of 15 residues. Trimming pared 3 bases from V and 0 bases from J, leaving 10 bases between. CDR3 sequence: CASSFEGPSTDTQYF. The CDR3 nucleotides read TGTGCCAGCAGTTTCGAGGGGCCTAGCACAGATACGCAGTATTTT.

The chain links TRBV4-3 to TRBJ2-3; 11 positions agree with TRBD2. V shed 0 bases and J 0 bases; nucleotides not matched to a gene: 8. This CDR3 is built from 19 residues. Germline V gives CDR1 LGHNA, CDR2 YSLEER. In DNA, the CDR3 is TGCGCCAGCAGCCAAGATTGGCTAGCGGGGGGCCCTAGCACAGATACGCAGTATTTT. It specifies CASSQDWLAGGPSTDTQYF.